This is a list of T cell receptor beta chains from one sample in a study of blood T cell repertoires in COVID-19. Sequencing was performed with immunoSEQ multiplex PCR; in TCRdb, only in-frame clones are kept and a portion is missing. Altogether some 160,000 clones are present, roughly nine tenths being singletons, with the ten largest covering approximately 2.8%. Material: peripheral blood. These receptors were obtained from an older woman with active COVID-19. Each CDR3 is given with its conserved first and last residue. A D gene is named only where the DNA matches it firmly. The size field is filled for only some rows; it gives once, few, many or a size class.

j_gene,d_gene,abundance,v_gene,CDR3aa,CDR3nt
TRBJ1-5,NA,NA,TRBV9,CASSVNENQPQHF,TGTGCCAGCAGCGTTAACGAGAATCAGCCCCAGCATTTT
TRBJ2-4,NA,NA,TRBV19,CASSIGSGNIQYF,TGTGCCAGTAGTATCGGGTCCGGAAACATTCAGTACTTC
TRBJ2-3,NA,NA,TRBV24-1,CATSDRTEPGDTQYF,TGTGCCACCAGTGACCGGACAGAGCCCGGGGATACGCAGTATTTT
TRBJ2-7,TRBD2,NA,TRBV7-8,CASSQIAGAYEQYF,TGTGCCAGCAGCCAGATAGCGGGGGCCTACGAGCAGTACTTC
TRBJ1-2,NA,NA,TRBV28,CASSLDTRYGYTF,TGTGCCAGCAGTTTAGACACACGCTATGGCTACACCTTC
TRBJ2-7,TRBD2,NA,TRBV6-1,CASSEPAGGLDEQYF,TGTGCCAGCAGTGAGCCCGCGGGAGGCTTGGACGAGCAGTACTTC
TRBJ2-7,TRBD2,NA,TRBV11-2,CASSLVSGKYEQYF,TGTGCCAGCAGCTTAGTTAGCGGGAAATACGAGCAGTACTTC
TRBJ2-3,NA,NA,TRBV10-3,CAISEIRIAESPTDTQYF,TGTGCCATCAGTGAGATTCGGATAGCAGAATCCCCCACAGATACGCAGTATTTT
TRBJ2-4,NA,NA,TRBV9,CASSVGTGNIQYF,TGTGCCAGCAGCGTCGGAACGGGGAACATTCAGTACTTC
TRBJ1-5,NA,NA,TRBV27,CASSFWVRGVPVKWSQPQHF,TGTGCCAGCAGTTTTTGGGTGCGGGGGGTCCCCGTGAAATGGAGTCAGCCCCAGCATTTT
TRBJ2-7,NA,NA,TRBV4-2,CASSQDSGGSIYEQYF,TGTGCCAGCAGCCAAGATTCGGGTGGAAGTATCTACGAGCAGTACTTC
TRBJ1-1,NA,NA,TRBV7-2,CASRKGGQQRAFF,TGTGCCAGCAGAAAAGGGGGTCAACAGCGAGCTTTCTTT
TRBJ2-7,TRBD1,NA,TRBV6-2/TRBV6-3,CASSNRGRHTYEQYF,TGTGCCAGCAGTAACAGGGGCCGTCATACCTACGAGCAGTACTTC
TRBJ2-7,TRBD2,NA,TRBV3-1/TRBV3-2,CASSQESSGRSPSYEQYF,TGTGCCAGCAGCCAAGAGTCTAGCGGGAGATCCCCATCCTACGAGCAGTACTTC
TRBJ2-7,NA,NA,TRBV7-2,CASSLAPTGRPYEQYF,TGTGCCAGCAGCTTAGCCCCCACAGGGCGGCCCTACGAGCAGTACTTC
TRBJ2-7,NA,NA,TRBV5-5,CASSRDNYYEQYF,TGTGCCAGCAGCCGGGACAATTACTACGAGCAGTACTTC
TRBJ2-5,NA,NA,TRBV19,CASSIAGEAPYRQETQYF,TGTGCCAGTAGTATAGCGGGTGAGGCTCCTTATCGCCAAGAGACCCAGTACTTC
TRBJ2-7,NA,NA,TRBV18,CASSPPWRESGEQYF,TGTGCCAGCTCACCACCGTGGCGGGAAAGTGGCGAGCAGTACTTC
TRBJ2-1,TRBD2,NA,TRBV27,CASRGLDFGQFF,TGTGCCAGCAGGGGACTAGACTTTGGGCAGTTCTTC
TRBJ2-6,NA,NA,TRBV7-9,CASGTPGGVTSGANVLTF,TGTGCCAGCGGAACTCCGGGGGGCGTTACCTCTGGGGCCAACGTCCTGACTTTC
TRBJ2-7,TRBD1,once,TRBV6-5,CASSVSGTVYEQYF,TGTGCCAGCAGCGTATCCGGGACAGTTTACGAGCAGTACTTC
TRBJ2-2,TRBD2,NA,TRBV6-4,CARPPSGRAPGELFF,TGTGCCCGACCCCCTAGCGGGAGGGCCCCCGGGGAGCTGTTTTTT
TRBJ2-5,NA,NA,TRBV19,CASSRSARGRSETQYF,TGTGCCAGTAGTCGTTCGGCCAGGGGCCGTAGCGAGACCCAGTACTTC
TRBJ2-7,TRBD1,NA,TRBV5-4,CASSLAGTGLEQYF,TGTGCCAGCAGCTTGGCCGGGACAGGCCTCGAGCAGTACTTC
TRBJ2-3,NA,once,TRBV9,CASSPGLLITDTQYF,TGTGCCAGCAGCCCCGGACTACTGATCACAGATACGCAGTATTTT
TRBJ2-3,TRBD1,once,TRBV6-2/TRBV6-3,CASSSPTQGAGDTQYF,TGTGCCAGCAGTAGCCCTACTCAGGGGGCTGGTGATACGCAGTATTTT
TRBJ1-4,NA,NA,TRBV30,CAWSEGHRGLNEKLFF,TGTGCCTGGAGTGAGGGGCACAGAGGTCTTAATGAAAAACTGTTTTTT
TRBJ1-3,TRBD1,NA,TRBV30,CAWSVGGTAGNTIYF,TGTGCCTGGAGTGTAGGGGGGACAGCTGGAAACACCATATATTTT
TRBJ2-3,TRBD2,once,TRBV5-4,CASSAEAGTSAHGNTQYF,TGTGCCAGCAGCGCAGAAGCCGGGACTAGCGCCCACGGGAATACGCAGTATTTT
TRBJ1-2,NA,NA,TRBV6-5,CASIPTGTYGYTF,TGTGCCAGCATTCCCACAGGGACCTATGGCTACACCTTC
TRBJ2-2,TRBD2,NA,TRBV29-1,CSAELWLAGGRDTGELFF,TGCAGCGCAGAGTTATGGCTAGCGGGAGGGCGGGACACCGGGGAGCTGTTTTTT
TRBJ2-2,NA,NA,TRBV3-1/TRBV3-2,CASSVTGELFF,TGTGCCAGCAGCGTAACCGGGGAGCTGTTTTTT
TRBJ2-6,NA,NA,TRBV19,CASSSQTSTGANVLTF,TGTGCCAGTAGCTCGCAGACAAGCACTGGGGCCAACGTCCTGACTTTC
TRBJ2-4,NA,NA,TRBV7-2,CASSSPGLAKNIQYF,TGTGCCAGCAGCTCACCAGGACTAGCCAAAAACATTCAGTACTTC
TRBJ2-7,TRBD2,few,TRBV7-9,CASSLASIAGRHEQYF,TGTGCCAGCAGCTTAGCGTCTATAGCGGGAAGGCACGAGCAGTACTTC
TRBJ2-1,TRBD2,NA,TRBV4-2,CASSQAGTSGRSYNEQFF,TGTGCCAGCAGCCAGGCCGGGACTAGCGGGAGATCTTACAATGAGCAGTTCTTC
TRBJ1-6,TRBD1,NA,TRBV5-4,CASSLVGGPASPLHF,TGTGCCAGCAGCTTGGTAGGGGGCCCGGCTTCACCCCTCCACTTT
TRBJ2-5,NA,NA,TRBV19,CASSPLAESGPQYF,TGTGCCAGTAGTCCCTTAGCGGAGTCAGGGCCCCAGTACTTC
TRBJ2-3,NA,once,TRBV18,CASSPGRDRPTDTQYF,TGTGCCAGCTCACCGGGTCGAGACAGGCCCACAGATACGCAGTATTTT
TRBJ1-1,TRBD1,NA,TRBV30,CAWTAWGQTNTEAFF,TGTGCCTGGACTGCCTGGGGACAGACGAACACTGAAGCTTTCTTT
TRBJ2-7,TRBD1,NA,TRBV14,CAQQGEGYYEQYF,TGTGCTCAGCAGGGGGAAGGCTACTACGAGCAGTACTTC
TRBJ2-7,TRBD2,NA,TRBV30,CAWSTVAGGPYEQYF,TGTGCCTGGAGTACGGTAGCGGGAGGACCCTACGAGCAGTACTTC
TRBJ2-3,NA,NA,TRBV24-1,CATSADLSTDTQYF,TGTGCCACCAGTGCAGATTTAAGCACAGATACGCAGTATTTT
TRBJ2-2,TRBD1,NA,TRBV5-5,CASSLADRGERTGELFF,TGTGCCAGCAGCTTAGCCGACAGGGGCGAACGGACCGGGGAGCTGTTTTTT
TRBJ1-1,TRBD1,NA,TRBV4-1,CASSQDAQGVQAFF,TGCGCCAGCAGCCAAGATGCCCAGGGGGTACAAGCTTTCTTT
TRBJ2-3,TRBD2,NA,TRBV28,CASSVSAGGATDTQYF,TGTGCCAGCAGTGTCTCAGCGGGAGGAGCCACAGATACGCAGTATTTT
TRBJ2-3,NA,NA,TRBV5-4,CASASERVTDTQYF,TGTGCCAGCGCCTCTGAGAGAGTCACAGATACGCAGTATTTT
TRBJ2-7,TRBD2,NA,TRBV20-1,CSASNGLAGGAQYF,TGCAGTGCTAGTAATGGACTAGCGGGAGGCGCGCAGTACTTC
TRBJ2-1,NA,NA,TRBV25-1,CASSAGEVRQFF,TGTGCCAGCAGTGCGGGGGAAGTGCGGCAGTTCTTC
TRBJ1-1,NA,NA,TRBV30,CAWSVRRLNTEAFF,TGTGCCTGGAGTGTACGTCGGTTGAACACTGAAGCTTTCTTT
TRBJ2-7,NA,NA,TRBV6-2/TRBV6-3,CASSDSHYEQYF,TGTGCCAGCAGTGACTCCCACTACGAGCAGTACTTC